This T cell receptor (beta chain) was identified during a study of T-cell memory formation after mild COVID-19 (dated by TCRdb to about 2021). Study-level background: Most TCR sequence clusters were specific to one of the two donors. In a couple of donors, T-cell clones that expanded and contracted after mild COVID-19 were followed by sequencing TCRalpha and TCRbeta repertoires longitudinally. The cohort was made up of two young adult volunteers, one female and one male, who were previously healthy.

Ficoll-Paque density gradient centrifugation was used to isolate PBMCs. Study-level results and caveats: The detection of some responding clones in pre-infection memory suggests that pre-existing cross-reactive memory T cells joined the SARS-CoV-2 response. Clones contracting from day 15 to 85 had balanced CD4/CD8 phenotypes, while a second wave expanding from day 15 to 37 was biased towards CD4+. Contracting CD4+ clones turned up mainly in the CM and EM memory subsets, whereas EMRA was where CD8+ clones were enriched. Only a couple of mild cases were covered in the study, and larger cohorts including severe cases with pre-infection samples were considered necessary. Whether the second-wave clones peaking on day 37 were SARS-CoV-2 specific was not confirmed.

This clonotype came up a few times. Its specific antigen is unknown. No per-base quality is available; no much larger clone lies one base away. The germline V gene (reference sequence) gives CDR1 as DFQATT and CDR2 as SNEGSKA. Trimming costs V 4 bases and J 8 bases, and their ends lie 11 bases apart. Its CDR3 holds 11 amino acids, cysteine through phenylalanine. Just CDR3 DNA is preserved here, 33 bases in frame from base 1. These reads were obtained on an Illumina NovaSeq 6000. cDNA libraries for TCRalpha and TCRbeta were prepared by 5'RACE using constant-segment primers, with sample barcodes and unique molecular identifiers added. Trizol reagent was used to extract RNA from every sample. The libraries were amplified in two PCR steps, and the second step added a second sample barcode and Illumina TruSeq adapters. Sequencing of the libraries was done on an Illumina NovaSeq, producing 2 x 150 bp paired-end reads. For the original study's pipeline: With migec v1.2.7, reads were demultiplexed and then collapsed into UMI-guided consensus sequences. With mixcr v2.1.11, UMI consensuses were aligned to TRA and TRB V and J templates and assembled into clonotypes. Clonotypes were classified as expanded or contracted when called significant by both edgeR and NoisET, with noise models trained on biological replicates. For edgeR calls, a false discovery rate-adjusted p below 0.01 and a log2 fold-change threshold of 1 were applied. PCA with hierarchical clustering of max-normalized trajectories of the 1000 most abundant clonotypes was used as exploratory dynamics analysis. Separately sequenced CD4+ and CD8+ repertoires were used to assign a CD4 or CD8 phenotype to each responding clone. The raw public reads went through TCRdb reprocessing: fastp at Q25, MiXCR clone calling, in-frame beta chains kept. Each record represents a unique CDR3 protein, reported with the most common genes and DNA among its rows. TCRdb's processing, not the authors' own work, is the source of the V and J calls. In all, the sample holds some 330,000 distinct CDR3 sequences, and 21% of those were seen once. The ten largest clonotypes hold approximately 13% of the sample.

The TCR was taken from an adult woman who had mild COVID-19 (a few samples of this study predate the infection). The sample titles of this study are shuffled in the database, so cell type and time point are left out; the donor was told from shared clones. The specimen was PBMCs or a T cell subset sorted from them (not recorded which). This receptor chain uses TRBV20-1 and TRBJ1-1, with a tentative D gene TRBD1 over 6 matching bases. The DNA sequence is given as TGCAGTGCTACACAGGGACGCGAAGCTTTCTTT. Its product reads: CSATQGREAFF.